The 24 T cell receptor beta chains below were found in one sample sequenced in a study of CD8 T cells in ankylosing spondylitis. Using its own MiXCR run on the 5' RACE reads, TCRdb lists one record per CDR3 protein. The sample shows roughly 260,000 distinct CDR3 sequences, 20% of them seen only once. Sequenced sample: blood, either unsorted or a sorted T cell fraction (not recorded which). Receptors originate from a male donor with ankylosing spondylitis or in good health (not recorded which).

This rearrangement joins TRBV28 to TRBJ1-6, with a weak D call TRBD1 (5 bases). Trimming took 6 bases from V and 6 from J, leaving 12 bases between them. There are 14 residues in the CDR3. CDR1 is MDHEN and CDR2 is SYDVKM in the germline V gene. The CDR3 region is CASRTGTLNSPLHF. The CDR3 nucleotides read TGTGCCAGCAGGACCGGGACCCTTAATTCACCCCTCCACTTT.

The count of this clonotype is one. The chain's CDR3 is CASSQVRGEKLFF. In nucleotides, the CDR3 is TGTGCCAGCAGCCAAGTTAGGGGCGAAAAACTGTTTTTT. The chain carries TRBV3-1 and TRBJ1-4; weak D call: TRBD1 (5 bases). The CDR3 spans 13 residues. Germline V gene data show CDR1 as LGHDT and CDR2 as YNNKEL (reference sequence). V lost 1 base and J 8 bases, leaving 8 bases between the germline ends.

Only a few counts were recorded for this clonotype. The genes are TRBV12-3 or TRBV12-4 and TRBJ2-1; D may be TRBD1 (6 bases). The CDR3 totals 15 residues. Deletions cut 7 bases from V and 6 bases from J, with 19 bases between. The CDR3, as DNA: TGTGCCAGCATTCTACAGGGTGGGATTCCCAATGAGCAGTTCTTC. Translating it yields CASILQGGIPNEQFF.

This clonotype was observed a few times. V gene TRBV6-5 combines with J gene TRBJ1-5; TRBD1 is a possible D gene (5 bases). Germline CDR1 reads MNHEY; CDR2 reads SVGAGI. The ends were cut back, 1 base at V and 2 bases at J, with 18 bases in the middle. There are 18 residues in the CDR3. CDR3 sequence: CASSYLPVGRVGNQPQHF. DNA of the CDR3: TGTGCCAGCAGTTACTTACCCGTGGGGCGAGTCGGCAATCAGCCCCAGCATTTT.

This clonotype was counted between two and nine times. The CDR3 DNA reads as TGCAGTGCTAGAACCGGGACAGGTGGGACGAGCAATCAGCCCCAGCATTTT. Its protein is CSARTGTGGTSNQPQHF. This chain links TRBV20-1 with TRBJ1-5; 8 bases fit TRBD1. V shed 2 bases and J 1 base; nucleotides not matched to a gene: 10. CDR3 size: 17 residues. Germline CDR1 and CDR2: DFQATT and SNEGSKA (reference sequence).

The chain carries TRBV20-1 and TRBJ1-1; 9 bases align to TRBD1. The CDR3 totals 14 residues. Germline V lookup: CDR1 DFQATT, CDR2 SNEGSKA (reference sequence). V dropped 5 bases and J dropped 7; count of bases not matched to a gene: 11. In DNA, the CDR3 is TGCAGTGCTGACCAAAGACAGGGGGTCGGTGAAGCTTTCTTT. The encoded protein is CSADQRQGVGEAFF.

This clonotype was observed a few times. The gene calls are TRBV29-1 and TRBJ2-1, with a tentative D call TRBD1 (5 bases). Trimming removed 4 bases at V and 8 bases at J, with 12 bases between. The length of the CDR3 is 12 residues. Germline assignment: CDR1 SQVTM and CDR2 ANQGSEA. The CDR3 sequence is CSVVQGWDEQFF. CDR3 DNA: TGCAGCGTTGTCCAGGGTTGGGATGAGCAGTTCTTC.

There are a few counts of this clonotype. The chain couples TRBV2 to TRBJ1-2; TRBD1 agrees at 8 bases. Germline CDR1 reads SNHLY; CDR2 reads FYNNEI. With V trimmed by 10 bases and J by 4 bases, 5 bases remained unmatched. CDR3 size: 12 residues. Here the CDR3 reads CAIPGGSYGYTF. Written as DNA, the CDR3 is TGTGCCATACCAGGGGGCAGCTATGGCTACACCTTC.

The rearrangement links TRBV21-1 to TRBJ2-7; the D call of TRBD1 is as the table states it, not checked on the DNA. TRBV21-1 is reported as a pseudogene. There are 15 residues in the CDR3. For the CDR3, the DNA is TGTGCCAGCACCCCTGGGACGGACGGCTCCTACGAGCAGTACGTC. Protein sequence: CASTPGTDGSYEQYV.

V and J are TRBV2 and TRBJ2-7, with D tentatively TRBD1 (6 bases). From germline, CDR1 is SNHLY and CDR2 FYNNEI. CDR3 size: 13 residues. Trimming took off 6 bases at V and 1 base at J, with 10 bases between the two ends. The DNA for the CDR3 is TGTGCCAGCAGGAGGACAGCTTCCTACGAGCAGTACGTC. Protein: CASRRTASYEQYV.

The V gene is TRBV2, the J gene TRBJ2-7, with 7 bases lining up with TRBD2. CDR1 and CDR2 from the germline V gene are SNHLY and FYNNEI. V trimming: 3 bases; J trimming: 3 bases; junction bases outside the gene matches: 8. This CDR3 region has 15 residues. CDR3 sequence: CASSDEVAGVYEQYV. Here the CDR3 DNA reads TGTGCCAGCAGTGATGAAGTGGCGGGAGTCTACGAGCAGTACGTC.

The V and J genes are TRBV5-1 and TRBJ2-1; 8 nucleotides line up with TRBD1. The germline CDR1 and CDR2 sequences are SGHRS and YFSETQ. The CDR3 spans 16 residues. V was pared by 4 bases and J by 0 bases, with 6 bases of the junction left unmatched. The CDR3 region has the DNA TGCGCCAGCAGCGCGACAGGGGTGAGCTCCTACAATGAGCAGTTCTTC. Amino acid sequence: CASSATGVSSYNEQFF. Full variable domain (outside the CDR3, taken from reference TRBV5-1 and TRBJ2-1): KAGVTQTPRYLIKTRGQQVTLSCSPISGHRSVSWYQQTPGQGLQFLFEYFSETQRNKGNFPGRFSGRQFSNSRSEMNVSTLELGDSALYLCASSATGVSSYNEQFFGPGTRLTVL.

The chain uses TRBV7-2 and TRBJ2-7; tentatively, D is TRBD2 (6 bases). The germline gives CDR1 SGHTA, CDR2 FQGNSA. V was cut by 2 bases and J by 3 bases, with 8 bases left in between. This CDR3 is built from 13 residues. The CDR3 sequence is CASSLWGGYEQYV. The CDR3 coding sequence is TGTGCCAGCAGCTTATGGGGAGGCTACGAGCAGTACGTC.

The table lists this clonotype with a few counts. The chain is built from TRBV20-1 and TRBJ1-5, with D maybe TRBD1 (5 bases). CDR3 length: 15 amino acids. V lost 0 bases to trimming and J lost 3 bases, with 12 bases between them. Germline V gene lookup returns CDR1 DFQATT and CDR2 SNEGSKA (reference sequence). The CDR3 sequence: CSARDGGGFNQPQHF. In nucleotides, the CDR3 is TGCAGTGCTAGAGATGGCGGGGGATTCAATCAGCCCCAGCATTTT.

This chain uses TRBV12-3 or TRBV12-4 with TRBJ2-2; 10 positions match TRBD2. The CDR3 contains 17 residues. The junction had 3 bases not matched to a gene; V was cut back by 2 bases and J by 0 bases. CDR3 loop: CASSLLAGASNTGELFF. CDR3 DNA sequence: TGTGCCAGCAGTTTACTAGCGGGGGCCTCGAACACCGGGGAGCTGTTTTTT.

Concerning this clonotype: Compared with germline, one end of the junction differs, possibly owing to a read error. The chain carries TRBV20-1 and TRBJ2-3; 7 bases are a match to TRBD2. The CDR3 covers 15 residues. Germline-derived CDR1 and CDR2 are DFQATT and SNEGSKA (reference sequence). Here the CDR3 reads CSTREPSGFTDTQYF. In DNA, the CDR3 is TGCAGTACTAGAGAGCCTAGCGGCTTCACAGATACGCAGTATTTT.

The gene calls are TRBV7-6 and TRBJ2-2; perhaps TRBD2 as D (6 bases). Looked up from germline, CDR1 is SGHVS and CDR2 is FNYEAQ. The CDR3 spans 14 residues. V was shortened by 0 bases and J by 6 bases, with 8 bases between the two germline ends. The CDR3 spells CASSLALASGELFF. CDR3 bases: TGTGCCAGCAGCTTAGCCCTAGCGTCCGGGGAGCTGTTTTTT.

The V and J genes are TRBV11-2 and TRBJ2-2; D possibly corresponds to TRBD1 (5 bases). Between the trimmed V and J ends, which lost 4 bases and 5 bases, there was a span of 8 bases. The V gene's germline CDR1 is SGHAT and CDR2 FQNNGV. The CDR3 runs to 13 residues. The CDR3 DNA follows: TGTGCCAGCAGCTCCGACAGAACCGGGGAGCTGTTTTTT. Translating it yields CASSSDRTGELFF.

The chain recombines TRBV7-9 with TRBJ2-5, with a weak D call TRBD2 (5 bases). Germline V CDR1 and CDR2: SEHNR, FQNEAQ (reference sequence). The CDR3 loop spans 15 amino acids. Trimming removed 1 base at V and 3 bases at J, with 12 bases between. CDR3 in DNA: TGTGCCAGCAGCTTAGGCCGGAGGCACGAAGAGACCCAGTACTTC. It yields the protein CASSLGRRHEETQYF.

This clonotype was detected only a few times. As DNA, the CDR3 is TGTGCCAGCAGGACAGGGTCCAATCAGCCCCAGCATTTT. This gives the protein CASRTGSNQPQHF. The rearrangement joins TRBV21-1 to TRBJ1-5; TRBD1, as called in the table, went unchecked against the DNA. TRBV21-1 is a listed pseudogene. This CDR3 has 13 residues.

The chain joins TRBV5-6 to TRBJ1-2, with 7 nucleotides matching TRBD1. Trimming at V came to 4 bases and at J to 1 base, leaving 4 bases not matched to a gene. The germline V gene encodes CDR1 SGHDT and CDR2 YYEEEE. There are 14 residues in the CDR3. The CDR3 bases are TGTGCCAGCAGCAGGGACAGCTATAACTATGGCTACACCTTC. It specifies CASSRDSYNYGYTF.

This clonotype appeared a few times. The V and J genes are TRBV27 and TRBJ2-1; the D gene is possibly TRBD2 (6 bases). The CDR3 sequence is 13 residues long. Between the trimmed V and J ends, which lost 6 bases and 13 bases, there was a span of 19 bases. Germline V gene data show CDR1 as MNHEY and CDR2 as SMNVEV (reference sequence). As DNA, the CDR3 is TGTGCCAGCAGCCGCGCCGGGACTGAGGCTCAGTTCTTC. Protein: CASSRAGTEAQFF.

This clonotype was observed a handful of times. The gene calls are TRBV9 and TRBJ2-3, with 10 nucleotides matching TRBD2. V gave up 3 bases and J gave up 4 bases; unmatched junction bases: 2. This CDR3 is built from 14 residues. Looked up from germline, CDR1 is SGDLS and CDR2 is YYNGEE. CDR3 sequence: CASSGSGRADTQYF. CDR3 DNA: TGTGCCAGCAGCGGAAGCGGGAGGGCAGATACGCAGTATTTT.

This clonotype was recorded a few times. The chain links TRBV28 to TRBJ1-2; TRBD1 is a possible D gene (5 bases). Germline CDR1 is MDHEN and CDR2 is SYDVKM. The CDR3 totals 11 residues. The V and J ends lost 9 bases and 4 bases respectively, with 9 bases between them. The CDR3 DNA is TGTGCCAGTAGGGGCGGCTATGGCTACACCTTC. Protein: CASRGGYGYTF.